This passage covers 4 T cell receptor beta chains from one sample sequenced in a study of control samples from healthy donors and cancer patients. Sequencing was performed with immunoSEQ multiplex PCR; in TCRdb, only in-frame clones are kept and a portion is missing. Here the sample spans around 140,000 clones, around 94% being singletons. Source material: blood. The receptors come from a middle-aged man in good health.

V gene TRBV7-2 combines with J gene TRBJ1-2; TRBD1 might be the D (5 bases). Trimming stripped 2 bases from V and 9 bases from J, with 10 bases between. The CDR3 has 12 amino acids. Germline V lookup: CDR1 SGHTA, CDR2 FQGNSA. The CDR3: CASSLFGGSYTF. DNA of the CDR3: TGTGCCAGCAGCTTATTCGGGGGTAGCTACACCTTC. Variable domain in full (rest from reference TRBV7-2 and TRBJ1-2): GAGVSQSPSNKVTEKGKDVELRCDPISGHTALYWYRQSLGQGLEFLIYFQGNSAPDKSGLPSDRFSAERTGGSVSTLTIQRTQQEDSAVYLCASSLFGGSYTFGSGTRLTVV.

J is TRBJ2-1 and V is TRBV3-1 (or the pseudogene TRBV3-2); TRBD2 matches at 13 bases. This CDR3 contains 16 residues. The ends lost 4 bases at V and 6 bases at J; junction bases unmatched: 6. The germline V gene encodes CDR1 LGHDT and CDR2 YNNKEL (reference sequence). The CDR3 DNA sequence: TGTGCCAGCAGCCGGTCACTAGCGGGGGGGGGCAATGAGCAGTTCTTC. Translated: CASSRSLAGGGNEQFF.

This clone was detected only once. The rearrangement uses TRBV12-5 and TRBJ1-6, with 7 bases lining up with TRBD1. With V trimmed by 0 bases and J by 9 bases, 8 bases remained unmatched. Looked up from germline, CDR1 is LGHNT and CDR2 is FRNRAP. This CDR3 contains 16 residues. The CDR3 is CASGLVLGTAGSPLHF. CDR3 DNA sequence: TGTGCTAGTGGTTTGGTACTAGGGACAGCCGGTTCACCCCTCCACTTT. The full variable domain, in which reference TRBV12-5 and TRBJ1-6 provide the parts outside the CDR3, is DARVTQTPRHKVTEMGQEVTMRCQPILGHNTVFWYRQTMMQGLELLAYFRNRAPLDDSGMPKDRFSAEMPDATLATLKIQPSEPRDSAVYFCASGLVLGTAGSPLHFGNGTRLTVT.

This chain joins TRBV5-1 and TRBJ2-3, with D uncertain. Trimming stripped 0 bases from V and 1 base from J, with 15 bases between. CDR3 length: 17 amino acids. Germline V gene data show CDR1 as SGHRS and CDR2 as YFSETQ. The CDR3 here is CASSLDGGGRRTDTQYF. CDR3 coding DNA: TGCGCCAGCAGCTTGGATGGCGGCGGCCGCCGCACAGATACGCAGTATTTT. Full variable domain (outside the CDR3, taken from reference TRBV5-1 and TRBJ2-3): KAGVTQTPRYLIKTRGQQVTLSCSPISGHRSVSWYQQTPGQGLQFLFEYFSETQRNKGNFPGRFSGRQFSNSRSEMNVSTLELGDSALYLCASSLDGGGRRTDTQYFGPGTRLTVL.